This T cell receptor beta chain was obtained from a study of T cells in Graves' hyperthyroidism and ophthalmopathy. Overall study findings and caveats: A model using 13 V-J features told ophthalmopathy apart from stable hyperthyroidism.

RNA transcripts yielded amplified TCR beta CDR3 regions. The TCR CDR3 was amplified in a first-round RT-PCR using the HTBI primer set. MiXCR, applied by TCRdb to the multiplex PCR reads, yields one record per CDR3 protein. The sample has almost 600,000 distinct CDR3 sequences, 11% to 15% seen once. This CDR3 contains 15 residues. Trimming shortened V by 3 bases and J by 3 bases, and 14 bases separated the two germline ends. Germline V lookup: CDR1 SQVTM, CDR2 ANQGSEA. This clonotype has ten or more counts. The antigen remains unidentified. PBMCs were collected from a roughly 10 ml volume of fresh peripheral blood.

The rearrangement uses TRBV29-1 and TRBJ2-2; D might be TRBD1 (6 bases). Sequences were obtained from blood. The clonotype comes from a woman aged 25 to 39 with Graves' hyperthyroidism that later progressed to Graves' ophthalmopathy. The CDR3 reads CSVEVQGRDTGELFF. CDR3 nucleotides: TGCAGCGTTGAGGTACAGGGTAGGGACACCGGGGAGCTGTTTTTT.